One and the same sample provided the 11 T cell receptor beta chains below, sequenced in a study of cytomegalovirus exposure and HLA in healthy donors. The PCR contained 60 Vbeta and 13 Jbeta primers. Libraries were prepared by immunoSEQ multiplex PCR; TCRdb keeps only in-frame clonotypes and omits some of them. The sample yields more than 150,000 clones, 80% to 85% seen once. Sequencing was performed on PBMCs. The source is a woman aged 18-35 years in good health and CMV-seropositive.

The chain carries TRBV2 and TRBJ2-2; 8 nucleotides line up with TRBD2. The ends lost 1 base at V and 0 bases at J; junction bases unmatched: 13. Germline CDR1 and CDR2: SNHLY and FYNNEI. CDR3 size: 20 residues. CDR3 in amino acids: CASSEGLGLVDLTNTGELFF. In DNA, the CDR3 is TGTGCCAGCAGTGAAGGTTTGGGACTAGTGGACCTCACGAACACCGGGGAGCTGTTTTTT.

This clone came up once. CDR3 DNA: TGTGCCAGCAGCTTGGGGGGACAGGGGGCGAGGGAGCTGTTTTTT. This sequence encodes CASSLGGQGARELFF. V is TRBV5-5 and J is TRBJ2-2; TRBD1 aligns across 12 bases. After removal of 0 bases from V and 9 bases from J, the junction contained 3 bases not matched to a gene. Germline lookup yields CDR1 SGHKS and CDR2 YYEKEE (reference sequence). This CDR3 spans 15 amino acids. Full variable domain (remainder filled in from reference TRBV5-5 and TRBJ2-2): DAGVTQSPTHLIKTRGQQVTLRCSPISGHKSVSWYQQVLGQGPQFIFQYYEKEERGRGNFPDRFSARQFPNYSSELNVNALLLGDSALYLCASSLGGQGARELFFGEGSRLTVL.

This clone appeared a few times. CDR3 bases: TGCAGCGCTTCGGACAGGGGTTCTTCCGGTGGCTACACCTTC. Its protein is CSASDRGSSGGYTF. The chain couples TRBV29-1 to TRBJ1-2; 9 bases are a match to TRBD1. Unmatched junction bases numbered 13, after V lost 7 bases and J lost 7 bases. This CDR3 comprises 14 residues. In germline, CDR1 is SQVTM, CDR2 ANQGSEA.

The CDR3, as DNA: TGTGCCAGTAGTACGGGCAGGGTGAGCTATGGCTACACCTTC. It codes for CASSTGRVSYGYTF. This chain connects TRBV19 to TRBJ1-2; D may be TRBD1 (5 bases). This CDR3 is built from 14 residues. The ends were cut back, 4 bases at V and 4 bases at J, with 13 bases in the middle. Germline V gene sequence: CDR1 LNHDA, CDR2 SQIVND (reference sequence).

As concerns this clone: One end of the junction varies from germline; a read error may be responsible. The DNA for the CDR3 is TGCGCCAGCAGCCAAGATAGGGGTAACAGGGGGCGGGCTGGGGCCAACGGCCTGACTTTC. Protein sequence: CASSQDRGNRGRAGANGLTF. The V and J genes are TRBV4-1 and TRBJ2-6; TRBD1 matches at 9 bases. The CDR3 length is 20 residues. Germline values: CDR1 MGHRA, CDR2 YSYEKL.

The chain joins TRBV5-4 to TRBJ1-1, with 8 bases matching TRBD1. CDR1 is SGHNT and CDR2 is YYREEE in the germline V gene (reference sequence). V shed 4 bases, J shed 3 bases, and the junction held 20 bases outside the gene matches. The CDR3 is 19 amino acids. CDR3 coding DNA: TGTGCCAGCAGCCAAGCGCAGGACAGGGCCTTTACCCTCGACACTGAAGCTTTCTTT. As protein: CASSQAQDRAFTLDTEAFF.

The V and J genes are TRBV6-5 and TRBJ1-2; 11 positions match TRBD1. The V gene's germline CDR1 is MNHEY and CDR2 SVGAGI. V lost 6 bases to trimming and J lost 1 base; unmatched junction nucleotides: 4. The CDR3 has 15 amino acids. This chain's CDR3 is CASRSGTGGNYGYTF. In DNA, the CDR3 is TGTGCCAGCAGGTCCGGGACAGGGGGTAACTATGGCTACACCTTC.

This chain joins TRBV6-6 and TRBJ2-2; D is perhaps TRBD1 (5 bases). The CDR3 length is 16 residues. Trimming took off 2 bases at V and 4 bases at J, with 14 bases between the two ends. Per the germline V gene, CDR1 is MNHNY and CDR2 is SVGAGI (reference sequence). The CDR3: CASSYATAMVTGELFF. CDR3 nucleotide sequence: TGTGCCAGCAGTTACGCGACAGCGATGGTCACCGGGGAGCTGTTTTTT.

The rearrangement uses TRBV6-5 and TRBJ1-1; 9 positions agree with TRBD1. CDR3 length: 16 residues. V lost 4 bases and J lost 0; bases outside the gene matches: 6. Per germline, CDR1 MNHEY and CDR2 SVGAGI. The CDR3 loop reads CASSSGQGIMNTEAFF. The CDR3 coding sequence is TGTGCCAGCAGTTCGGGACAGGGTATTATGAACACTGAAGCTTTCTTT.

CDR3 DNA: TGTGCCAGCAGCTTATCAGGTGGGGGAGGTGGCTACACCTTC. Translating gives CASSLSGGGGGYTF. This chain joins TRBV11-2 and TRBJ1-2, with D tentatively TRBD1 (5 bases). Trimming took off 2 bases at V and 7 bases at J, with 14 bases between the two ends. CDR1 and CDR2 from the germline V gene are SGHAT and FQNNGV. The length of the CDR3 is 14 residues.

The rearrangement links TRBV5-1 to TRBJ1-4, with D possibly being TRBD1 (5 bases). V dropped 1 base and J dropped 8 bases, with 12 bases sitting between them. The CDR3 is made up of 14 amino acids. CDR1 and CDR2 (germline): SGHRS, YFSETQ. CDR3 region: CASSLIGEGEKLFF. As DNA, the CDR3 is TGCGCCAGCAGCTTGATAGGGGAAGGAGAAAAACTGTTTTTT.